The rows below give T cell receptor beta chains drawn from one sample of a study of shared clonotypes between healthy human individuals. TCRdb keeps only in-frame clones here, not all; method: immunoSEQ multiplex PCR. Here the sample spans about 1,500,000 clones, roughly 95% being singletons. Sequences were obtained from naive CD4+ T cells sorted from blood. All receptors derive from a man younger than 45 in good health. Each CDR3 is given with its conserved first and last residue. D genes are given only for firm matches. The size field is filled for only some rows; it gives once, few, many or a size class.

clone_size j_call v_call d_call cdr3_nt cdr3_aa
- TRBJ2-7 TRBV5-1 - TGCGCCAGCAGCTTGGCGGCAGGCTCCTACGAGCAGTACTTC CASSLAAGSYEQYF
- TRBJ2-3 TRBV5-4 - TGTGCCAGCAGCCCTCAGGAGAAACGTATTCAGTATTTT CASSPQEKRIQYF
- TRBJ2-5 TRBV7-2 - TGTGCCAGCAGCTTGGGACCCACAGAGGGTCAGACCCAGTACTTC CASSLGPTEGQTQYF
- TRBJ2-7 TRBV7-2 - TGTGCCAGCAGCTTAGCAGCCACCGGACTCTCCTACGAGCAGTACTTC CASSLAATGLSYEQYF
- TRBJ2-7 TRBV25-1 - TGTGCCAGCAGTGAATATGGAGATTACGAGCAGTACTTC CASSEYGDYEQYF
- TRBJ1-2 TRBV7-8 TRBD1 TGTGCCAGCAGCCCACGGACAGGGTATGGCTACACCTTC CASSPRTGYGYTF
- TRBJ2-1 TRBV6-1 TRBD2 TGTGCCAGCGAGCGGGAGGGGTCCTACAATGAGCAGTTCTTC CASEREGSYNEQFF
- TRBJ2-7 TRBV9 - TGTGCCAGCAGCCCAGGGTTAACCGTTACGTACGAGCAGTACTTC CASSPGLTVTYEQYF
- TRBJ1-2 TRBV7-2 - TGTGCCAGCAGCACTCACGGAAACTATGGCTACACCTTC CASSTHGNYGYTF
- TRBJ2-3 TRBV7-9 - TGTGCCAGCAGCTTAGGCCGGTGGGATACGCAGTATTTT CASSLGRWDTQYF
- TRBJ2-3 TRBV7-2 TRBD2 TGTGCCAGCAGCTTACCGGGGCTAGCGGGAGGCGATACGCAGTATTTT CASSLPGLAGGDTQYF
- TRBJ1-5 TRBV11-2 TRBD1 TGTGCCAGCAGCTTGGGGGACAGGGGAAATCAGCCCCAGCATTTT CASSLGDRGNQPQHF
- TRBJ1-4 TRBV10-1 TRBD1 TGCGCCAGCAGGACGGGGCCCTCTATTGTGGGGACAGCAGCTCAATTAGGCGAAAAACTGTTTTTT CASRTGPSIVGTAAQLGEKLFF
- TRBJ2-5 TRBV11-2 - TGTGCCAGCAGCTTTAGCACGGAGACCCAGTACTTC CASSFSTETQYF
- TRBJ2-3 TRBV5-1 - TGCGCCAGCAGCCCCGGGGGACGGAGCACAGATACGCAGTATTTT CASSPGGRSTDTQYF
- TRBJ1-1 TRBV5-4 TRBD1 TGTGCCAGCAGCTCACGGACAGGGCCGAGGACTGAAGCTTTCTTT CASSSRTGPRTEAFF
- TRBJ2-7 TRBV6-5 - TGTGCCAGCAGCCGGGCCTTATGGGTTTACGAGCAGTACTTC CASSRALWVYEQYF
- TRBJ2-5 TRBV18 TRBD1 TGTGCCAGCTCACCATTCGACAGGGAAGAGACCCAGTACTTC CASSPFDREETQYF
few TRBJ2-7 TRBV5-1 TRBD2 TGCGCCAGCAGCCGGACTAGCGGCTCCTACGAGCAGTACTTC CASSRTSGSYEQYF
- TRBJ2-2 TRBV4-3 - TGCGCCAGCAGCCAAGGGAGGCGGAACACCGGGGAGCTGTTTTTT CASSQGRRNTGELFF
- TRBJ2-3 TRBV19 - TGTGCCAGTACCCTAGGGCGGGCCCAAAGCACAGATACGCAGTATTTT CASTLGRAQSTDTQYF
once TRBJ2-5 TRBV15 - TGTGCCACCAGCAGAACCCCCTCGGGAGTAGGTGGGACCCAGTACTTC CATSRTPSGVGGTQYF
- TRBJ1-4 TRBV5-5 - TGTGCCAGCAGCTTTGTCCACACAGGGTCAGCTAATGAAAAACTGTTTTTT CASSFVHTGSANEKLFF
- TRBJ2-4 TRBV10-3 TRBD2 TGTGCCATCAGTGAGACCGGACTAGCCAACTTAGCCAAAAACATTCAGTACTTC CAISETGLANLAKNIQYF
- TRBJ2-7 TRBV6-1 TRBD2 TGTGCCAGCAGTGAAGGTAGTCTAGCGGGCAAGACCTACGAGCAGTACTTC CASSEGSLAGKTYEQYF
- TRBJ2-5 TRBV28 TRBD1 TGTGCCAGCAGGGACAGGGAAGAGACCCAGTACTTC CASRDREETQYF
- TRBJ2-5 TRBV7-6 TRBD1 TGTGCCAGCAGCTTAGGACAGGGGGGGTTCCAAGAGACCCAGTACTTC CASSLGQGGFQETQYF
- TRBJ1-2 TRBV10-1 - TGCGCCAGCAGTGAGCTCGGGTTAGCCGTACTTCTGGGCTACACCTTC CASSELGLAVLLGYTF
- TRBJ1-5 TRBV2 - TGTGCCAGCAGTGAGGAAGTCAATCAGCCCCAGCATTTT CASSEEVNQPQHF
- TRBJ2-7 TRBV5-1 TRBD2 TGCGCCAGCAGCTTAGCCGGGACTAGAGACGAGGGGCAGTACTTC CASSLAGTRDEGQYF
- TRBJ2-1 TRBV28 TRBD2 TGTGCCAGCAGATCTAGCGGGAGCTACAATGAGCAGTTCTTC CASRSSGSYNEQFF
- TRBJ2-2 TRBV2 TRBD2 TGTGCCAGCACCCCGTGGGCGGGAGACGGGGAGCTGTTTTTT CASTPWAGDGELFF
- TRBJ2-7 TRBV28 - TGTGCCAGCAGGTATGGGAGGCAGGGGACCGACGAGCAGTACTTC CASRYGRQGTDEQYF
- TRBJ2-6 TRBV5-6 - TGTGCCAGCAGCCTTGGACCCTCTGGGGCCAACGTCCTGACTTTC CASSLGPSGANVLTF
- TRBJ1-1 TRBV9 TRBD1 TGTGCCAGCAGCGCACAGCGTGACAGGGCCAACACTGAAGCTTTCTTT CASSAQRDRANTEAFF
- TRBJ2-3 TRBV9 TRBD2 TGTGCCAGCAGCGCTACGGGGGGGCGGACAGATACGCAGTATTTT CASSATGGRTDTQYF
- TRBJ2-7 TRBV6-6 - TGTGCCAGCCGAGAACAGGACTACGAGCAGTACTTC CASREQDYEQYF
- TRBJ2-1 TRBV7-9 TRBD2 TGTGCCAGCAGCCAACTAGAAGTAGGACTAGTTGAGCAGTTCTTC CASSQLEVGLVEQFF
- TRBJ2-1 TRBV18 TRBD2 TGTGCCAGCTCACCACCGGGACTAGCGGGCGGACCCTACAATGAGCAGTTCTTC CASSPPGLAGGPYNEQFF
- TRBJ1-5 TRBV19 - TGTGCCAGTAGTATTCTCGGGCCCGCGACTAAACCCCAGCATTTT CASSILGPATKPQHF
- TRBJ2-3 TRBV6-1 - TGTGCCAGCAGTGTAGACCTCCTAGGCACAGATACGCAGTATTTT CASSVDLLGTDTQYF